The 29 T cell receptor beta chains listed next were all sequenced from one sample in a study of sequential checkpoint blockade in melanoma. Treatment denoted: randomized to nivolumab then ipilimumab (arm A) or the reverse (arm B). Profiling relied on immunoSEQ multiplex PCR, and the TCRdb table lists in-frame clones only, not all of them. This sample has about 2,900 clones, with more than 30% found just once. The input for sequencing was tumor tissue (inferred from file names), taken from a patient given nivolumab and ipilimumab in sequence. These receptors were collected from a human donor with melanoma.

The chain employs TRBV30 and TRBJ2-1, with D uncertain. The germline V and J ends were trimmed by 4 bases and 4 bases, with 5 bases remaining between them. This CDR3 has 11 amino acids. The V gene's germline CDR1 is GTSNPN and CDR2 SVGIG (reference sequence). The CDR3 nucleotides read TGTGCCTGGACACTATACAATGAGCAGTTCTTC. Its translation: CAWTLYNEQFF.

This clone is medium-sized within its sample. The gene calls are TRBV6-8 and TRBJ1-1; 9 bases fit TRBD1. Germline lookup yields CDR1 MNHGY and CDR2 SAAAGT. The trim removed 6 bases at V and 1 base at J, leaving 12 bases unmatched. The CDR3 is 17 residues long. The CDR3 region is CASSEPGQGCPNTEAFF. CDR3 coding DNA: TGTGCCAGCAGCGAACCGGGACAGGGCTGTCCGAACACTGAAGCTTTCTTT.

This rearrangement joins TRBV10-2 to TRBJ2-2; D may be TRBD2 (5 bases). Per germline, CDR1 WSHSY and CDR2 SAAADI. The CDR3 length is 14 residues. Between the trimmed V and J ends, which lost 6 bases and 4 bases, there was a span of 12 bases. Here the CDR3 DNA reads TGCGCCAGCAGGCCCGAGGGTCTCACCGGGGAGCTGTTTTTT. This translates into CASRPEGLTGELFF.

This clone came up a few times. CDR3 sequence: CASNREGRAGELFF. For the CDR3, the DNA is TGTGCCAGCAACCGGGAAGGAAGGGCCGGGGAGCTGTTTTTT. The rearrangement joins TRBV9 to TRBJ2-2; a possible D gene is TRBD2 (5 bases). The V end lost 6 bases, the J end lost 6 bases, and 15 bases lay between the germline ends. CDR3 length equals 14 residues. Germline CDR1 SGDLS, CDR2 YYNGEE.

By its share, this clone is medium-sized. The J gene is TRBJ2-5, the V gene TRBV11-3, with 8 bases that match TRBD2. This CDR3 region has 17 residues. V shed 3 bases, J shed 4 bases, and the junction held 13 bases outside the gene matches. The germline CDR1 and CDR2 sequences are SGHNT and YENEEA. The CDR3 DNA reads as TGTGCCAGCAGCTTGGCCCGTGTTGCGGGAGGTGTAGAGACCCAGTACTTC. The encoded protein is CASSLARVAGGVETQYF.

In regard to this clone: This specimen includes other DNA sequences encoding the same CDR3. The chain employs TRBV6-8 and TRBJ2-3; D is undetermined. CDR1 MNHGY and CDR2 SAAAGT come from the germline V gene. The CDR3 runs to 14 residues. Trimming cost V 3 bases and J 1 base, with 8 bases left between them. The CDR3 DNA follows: TGTGCCAGCAGTTATGTAGAGGGCACAGATACGCAGTATTTT. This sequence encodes CASSYVEGTDTQYF.

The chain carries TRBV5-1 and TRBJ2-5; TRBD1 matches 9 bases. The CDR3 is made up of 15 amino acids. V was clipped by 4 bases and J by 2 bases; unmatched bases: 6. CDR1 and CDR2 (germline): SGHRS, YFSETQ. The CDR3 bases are TGCGCCAGCAGCGACCAGACAGGGGGGCAAGAGACCCAGTACTTC. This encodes CASSDQTGGQETQYF.

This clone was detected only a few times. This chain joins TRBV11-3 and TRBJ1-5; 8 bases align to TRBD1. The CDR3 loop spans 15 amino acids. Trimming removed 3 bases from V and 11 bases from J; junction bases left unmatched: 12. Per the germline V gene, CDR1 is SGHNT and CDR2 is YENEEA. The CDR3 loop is CASSLVQGATLAQHF. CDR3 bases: TGTGCCAGCAGCTTGGTTCAGGGGGCGACGTTGGCCCAGCATTTT.

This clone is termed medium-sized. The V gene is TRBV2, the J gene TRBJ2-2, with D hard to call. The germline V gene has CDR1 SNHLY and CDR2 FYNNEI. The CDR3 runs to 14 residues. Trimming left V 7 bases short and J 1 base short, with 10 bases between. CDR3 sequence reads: CASKMGRNTGELFF. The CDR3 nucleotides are TGTGCCAGCAAGATGGGAAGGAACACCGGGGAGCTGTTTTTT. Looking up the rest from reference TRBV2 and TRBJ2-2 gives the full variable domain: EPEVTQTPSHQVTQMGQEVILRCVPISNHLYFYWYRQILGQKVEFLVSFYNNEISEKSEIFDDQFSVERPDGSNFTLKIRSTKLEDSAMYFCASKMGRNTGELFFGEGSRLTVL.

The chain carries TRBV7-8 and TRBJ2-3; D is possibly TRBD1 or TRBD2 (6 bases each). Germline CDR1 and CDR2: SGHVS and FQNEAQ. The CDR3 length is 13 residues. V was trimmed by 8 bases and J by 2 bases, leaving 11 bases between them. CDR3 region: CASRRGTTDTQYF. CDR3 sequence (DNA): TGTGCCAGCCGGAGGGGGACCACAGATACGCAGTATTTT.

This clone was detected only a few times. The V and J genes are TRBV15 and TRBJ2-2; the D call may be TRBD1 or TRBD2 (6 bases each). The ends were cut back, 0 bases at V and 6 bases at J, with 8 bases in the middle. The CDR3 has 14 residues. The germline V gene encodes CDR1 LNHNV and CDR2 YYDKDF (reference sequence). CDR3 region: CATSRDRGAGELFF. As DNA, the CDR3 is TGTGCCACCAGCAGAGATAGGGGGGCCGGGGAGCTGTTTTTT.

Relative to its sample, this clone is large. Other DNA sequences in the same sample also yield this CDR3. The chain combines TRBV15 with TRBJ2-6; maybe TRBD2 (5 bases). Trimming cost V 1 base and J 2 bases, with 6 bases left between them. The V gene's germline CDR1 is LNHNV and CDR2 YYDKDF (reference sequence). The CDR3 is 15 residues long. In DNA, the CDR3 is TGTGCCACCAGCAGAGGAGGGACTGGGGCCAACGTCCTGACTTTC. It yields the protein CATSRGGTGANVLTF.

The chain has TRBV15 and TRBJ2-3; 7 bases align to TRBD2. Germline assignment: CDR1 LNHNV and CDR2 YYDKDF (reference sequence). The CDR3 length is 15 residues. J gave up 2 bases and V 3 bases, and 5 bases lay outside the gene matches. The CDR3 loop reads CATSSASGVTDTQYF. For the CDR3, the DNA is TGTGCCACCAGCAGCGCTAGCGGAGTCACAGATACGCAGTATTTT.

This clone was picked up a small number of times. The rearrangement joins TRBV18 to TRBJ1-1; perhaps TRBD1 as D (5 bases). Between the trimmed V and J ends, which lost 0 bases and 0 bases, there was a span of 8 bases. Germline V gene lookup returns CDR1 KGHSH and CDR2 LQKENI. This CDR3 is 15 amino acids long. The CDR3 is CASSPPGGMNTEAFF. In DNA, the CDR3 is TGTGCCAGCTCACCACCGGGGGGGATGAACACTGAAGCTTTCTTT. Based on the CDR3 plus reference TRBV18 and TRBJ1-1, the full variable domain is NAGVMQNPRHLVRRRGQEARLRCSPMKGHSHVYWYRQLPEEGLKFMVYLQKENIIDESGMPKERFSAEFPKEGPSILRIQQVVRGDSAAYFCASSPPGGMNTEAFFGQGTRLTVV.

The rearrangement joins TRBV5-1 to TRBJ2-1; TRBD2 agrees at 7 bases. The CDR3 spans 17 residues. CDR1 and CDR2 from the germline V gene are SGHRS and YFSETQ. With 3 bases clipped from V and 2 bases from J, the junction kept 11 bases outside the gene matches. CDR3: CASSSPGNGRTYNEQFF. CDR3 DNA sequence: TGCGCCAGCAGCTCCCCCGGGAACGGGAGGACCTACAATGAGCAGTTCTTC.

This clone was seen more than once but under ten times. CDR3 loop: CASSLAPGTSGGITDTQYF. In DNA form, the CDR3 reads TGTGCCAGCAGTTTGGCTCCCGGGACTAGCGGAGGTATCACAGATACGCAGTATTTT. The V call is TRBV6-8, the J call TRBJ2-3, with 11 bases identical to TRBD2. The V segment lost 4 bases and the J segment 2 bases; nucleotides outside the gene matches: 14. The CDR3 contains 19 residues. CDR1 and CDR2 from the germline V gene are MNHGY and SAAAGT.

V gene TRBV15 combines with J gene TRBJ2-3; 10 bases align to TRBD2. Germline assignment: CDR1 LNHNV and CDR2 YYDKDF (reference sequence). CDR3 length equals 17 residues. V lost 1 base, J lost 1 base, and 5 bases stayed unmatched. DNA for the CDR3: TGTGCCACCAGCAGAGGCCGAGCGGGAGGGGGCACAGATACGCAGTATTTT. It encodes CATSRGRAGGGTDTQYF.

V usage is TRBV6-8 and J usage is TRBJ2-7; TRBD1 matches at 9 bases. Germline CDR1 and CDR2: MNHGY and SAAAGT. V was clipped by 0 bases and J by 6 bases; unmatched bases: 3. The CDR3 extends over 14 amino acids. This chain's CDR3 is CASSYSVTGGEQYF. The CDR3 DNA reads TGTGCCAGCAGTTACTCGGTGACAGGGGGCGAGCAGTACTTC.

The CDR3 loop reads CASSIGSSYEQYF. The CDR3 nucleotides read TGTGCCAGCAGTATAGGTTCTTCCTACGAGCAGTACTTC. The V call is TRBV28, the J call TRBJ2-7; D gene uncertain. V lost 5 bases, J lost 1 base, and 9 bases lay in between. CDR1 is MDHEN and CDR2 is SYDVKM in the germline V gene. This CDR3 spans 13 amino acids.

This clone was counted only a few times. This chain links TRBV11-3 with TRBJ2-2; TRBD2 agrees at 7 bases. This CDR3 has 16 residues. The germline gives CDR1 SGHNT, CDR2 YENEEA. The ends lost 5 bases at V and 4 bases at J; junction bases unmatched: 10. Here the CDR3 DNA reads TGTGCCAGCAGCCAGAGGGCGGGAGCGGGCACCGGGGAGCTGTTTTTT. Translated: CASSQRAGAGTGELFF.

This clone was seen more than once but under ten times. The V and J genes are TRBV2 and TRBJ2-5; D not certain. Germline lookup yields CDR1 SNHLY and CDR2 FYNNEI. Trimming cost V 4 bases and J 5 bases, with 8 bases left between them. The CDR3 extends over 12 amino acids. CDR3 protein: CASSVEAETQYF. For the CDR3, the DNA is TGTGCCAGCAGTGTAGAGGCGGAGACCCAGTACTTC.

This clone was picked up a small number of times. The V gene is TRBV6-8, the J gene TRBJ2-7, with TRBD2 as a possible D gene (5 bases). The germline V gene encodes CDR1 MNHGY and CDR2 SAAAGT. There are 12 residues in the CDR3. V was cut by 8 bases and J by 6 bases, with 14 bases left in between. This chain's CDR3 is CASDNGLAEQYF. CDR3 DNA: TGTGCCAGCGATAATGGACTCGCCGAGCAGTACTTC.

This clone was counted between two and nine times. The CDR3, as DNA: TGTGCCAGCAGTTCCCCATATCGTGAGCAGTTCTTC. Translation gives CASSSPYREQFF. This chain uses TRBV6-8 with TRBJ2-1; no firm D call. The V gene's germline CDR1 is MNHGY and CDR2 SAAAGT. The V and J ends lost 4 bases and 9 bases respectively, with 10 bases between them. The CDR3 sequence is 12 residues long.

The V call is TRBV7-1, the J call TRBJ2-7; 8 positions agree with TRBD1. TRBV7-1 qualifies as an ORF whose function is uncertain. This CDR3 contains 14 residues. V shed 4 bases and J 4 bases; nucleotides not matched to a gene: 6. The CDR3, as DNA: TGTGCCAGCAGCTATGACAGGGGAAGTTACGAGCAGTACGTC. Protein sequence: CASSYDRGSYEQYV.

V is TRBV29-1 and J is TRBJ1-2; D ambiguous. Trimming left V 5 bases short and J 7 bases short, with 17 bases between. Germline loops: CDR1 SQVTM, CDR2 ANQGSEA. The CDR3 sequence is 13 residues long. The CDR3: CSVSESWAGGYTF. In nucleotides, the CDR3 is TGCAGCGTTTCGGAGAGTTGGGCGGGTGGCTACACCTTC.

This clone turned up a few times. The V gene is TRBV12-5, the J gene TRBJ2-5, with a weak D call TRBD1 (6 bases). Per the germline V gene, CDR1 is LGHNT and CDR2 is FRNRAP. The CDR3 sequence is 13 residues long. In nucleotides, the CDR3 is TGTGCCAGCACTAAGGGGGAATGGGAGACCCAGTACTTC. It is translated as CASTKGEWETQYF.

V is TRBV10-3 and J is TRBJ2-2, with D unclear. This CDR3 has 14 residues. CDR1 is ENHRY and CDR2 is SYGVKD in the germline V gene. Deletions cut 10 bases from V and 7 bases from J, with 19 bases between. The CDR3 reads CASQDLLLIGELFF. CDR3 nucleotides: TGTGCCAGCCAGGATTTACTACTGATCGGGGAGCTGTTTTTT.

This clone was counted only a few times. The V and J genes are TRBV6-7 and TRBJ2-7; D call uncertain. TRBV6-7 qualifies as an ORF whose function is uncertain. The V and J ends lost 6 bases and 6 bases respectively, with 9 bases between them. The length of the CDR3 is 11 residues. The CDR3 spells CASSNQFEQYF. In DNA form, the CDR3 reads TGTGCCAGCAGCAACCAGTTCGAGCAGTACTTC.

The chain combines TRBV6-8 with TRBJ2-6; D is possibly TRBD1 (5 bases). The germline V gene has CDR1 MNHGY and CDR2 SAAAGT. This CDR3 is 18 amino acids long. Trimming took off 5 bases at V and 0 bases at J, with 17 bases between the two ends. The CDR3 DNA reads TGTGCCAGCAGTGACGGCTTTTCAGGGCCCTCTGGGGCCAACGTCCTGACTTTC. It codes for CASSDGFSGPSGANVLTF.